This entry lists 29 T cell receptor beta chains sequenced from one sample in a study of shared clonotypes between healthy human individuals. Clones were read by immunoSEQ multiplex PCR, and TCRdb kept only the in-frame ones, dropping some. The sample records around 2.5 million clones, 93% being singletons. Source material: naive CD4+ T cells from PBMCs. Noted subset: CD45RA+ positively selected. These receptors were collected from a man aged 18 to 29 in good health. Some clones in this sample may be carry-over from other donors' samples.

This chain connects TRBV6-6 to TRBJ2-7; TRBD2 matches 12 bases. After removal of 5 bases from V and 7 bases from J, the junction contained 3 bases not matched to a gene. Looked up from germline, CDR1 is MNHNY and CDR2 is SVGAGI (reference sequence). CDR3 size: 13 residues. In DNA form, the CDR3 reads TGTGCCAGCAGTGGGGGACTAGCGGGTGAGCAGTACTTC. Protein: CASSGGLAGEQYF.

The CDR3 here is CASSLIFMGPYNEQFF. The CDR3 nucleotides are TGTGCCAGCAGCTTAATATTTATGGGCCCTTACAATGAGCAGTTCTTC. This chain connects TRBV7-9 to TRBJ2-1; D is unclear. V was cut by 2 bases and J by 4 bases, with 15 bases left in between. CDR1 is SEHNR, CDR2 FQNEAQ, per germline (reference sequence). This CDR3 comprises 16 residues.

The chain combines TRBV7-8 with TRBJ2-7, with TRBD1 identical over 8 bases. The CDR3 is 17 amino acids. J lost 3 bases, V lost 0 bases, and 10 bases had no gene match. Germline lookup yields CDR1 SGHVS and CDR2 FQNEAQ. The CDR3 DNA reads as TGTGCCAGCAGCTTAGCACTCTCCCGGACAGGGTACTACGAGCAGTACTTC. Translating it yields CASSLALSRTGYYEQYF.

The rearrangement uses TRBV5-1 and TRBJ1-4; D call uncertain. CDR1 and CDR2 (germline): SGHRS, YFSETQ. The V end lost 6 bases, the J end lost 0 bases, and 12 bases lay between the germline ends. CDR3 length: 15 residues. CDR3 DNA sequence: TGCGCCAGCAAAAACAGTCAAGCAACTAATGAAAAACTGTTTTTT. Translation gives CASKNSQATNEKLFF.

The chain combines TRBV11-2 with TRBJ1-2; no definite D call. CDR1 and CDR2 from the germline V gene are SGHAT and FQNNGV. V gave up 7 bases and J gave up 4 bases, with 13 bases separating them. CDR3 length: 13 residues. The DNA of the CDR3 is TGTGCCAGCAATCGGCCTTGGGGCTATGGCTACACCTTC. Translation: CASNRPWGYGYTF. The full variable domain, with the rest looked up from reference TRBV11-2 and TRBJ1-2, is EAGVAQSPRYKIIEKRQSVAFWCNPISGHATLYWYQQILGQGPKLLIQFQNNGVVDDSQLPKDRFSAERLKGVDSTLKIQPAKLEDSAVYLCASNRPWGYGYTFGSGTRLTVV.

The V call is TRBV5-1, the J call TRBJ1-4; D uncertain. The length of the CDR3 is 15 residues. V was shortened by 0 bases and J by 8 bases, with 14 bases between the two germline ends. CDR1 is SGHRS, CDR2 YFSETQ, per germline. CDR3 sequence reads: CASSLAGLEGEKLFF. In nucleotides, the CDR3 is TGCGCCAGCAGCTTGGCCGGACTAGAAGGCGAAAAACTGTTTTTT.

V usage is TRBV4-1 and J usage is TRBJ1-5; a weak D match, TRBD1 (6 bases). The germline CDR1 and CDR2 sequences are MGHRA and YSYEKL. CDR3 length equals 15 residues. V was clipped by 1 base and J by 2 bases, with 9 bases between them. CDR3 bases: TGCGCCAGCAGCCAAGTGGCAGGGGGCAATCAGCCCCAGCATTTT. Its translation: CASSQVAGGNQPQHF.

About this clone itself: Other DNA sequences in the sample encode the same CDR3. V usage is TRBV29-1 and J usage is TRBJ1-1, with D possibly matching TRBD1 (5 bases). The germline V gene encodes CDR1 SQVTM and CDR2 ANQGSEA. The CDR3 totals 11 residues. V dropped 7 bases and J dropped 1 base, with 7 bases sitting between them. Written as DNA, the CDR3 is TGCAGCGGTACAGGGAACACTGAAGCTTTCTTT. It encodes CSGTGNTEAFF.

This clone came up a few times. The CDR3 DNA reads TGTGCCAGCAGCCCTCGGGACGTGAACACTGAAGCTTTCTTT. As protein: CASSPRDVNTEAFF. The chain carries TRBV7-9 and TRBJ1-1; TRBD1 might be the D (5 bases). V lost 5 bases and J 0 bases, leaving 10 bases between the germline ends. In germline, CDR1 is SEHNR, CDR2 FQNEAQ (reference sequence). The length of the CDR3 is 14 residues.

This chain connects TRBV10-3 to TRBJ2-1; D unclear. The V end lost 3 bases, the J end lost 9 bases, and 6 bases lay between the germline ends. The CDR3 loop spans 11 amino acids. Germline lookup yields CDR1 ENHRY and CDR2 SYGVKD. DNA for the CDR3: TGTGCCATCAGTGACGCTGGTGAGCAGTTCTTC. It translates to CAISDAGEQFF.

The gene calls are TRBV12-5 and TRBJ2-1; D is unclear. The germline V gene has CDR1 LGHNT and CDR2 FRNRAP. V was shortened by 2 bases and J by 10 bases, with 9 bases between the two germline ends. This CDR3 comprises 12 residues. The CDR3 bases are TGTGCTAGTGGTTTGCCCCATGGGGAGCAGTTCTTC. Its translation: CASGLPHGEQFF.

The chain carries TRBV27 and TRBJ2-1; D is uncertain. The length of the CDR3 is 15 residues. Germline CDR1 reads MNHEY; CDR2 reads SMNVEV (reference sequence). Trimming removed 1 base from V and 0 bases from J, with 7 bases in between. The DNA of the CDR3 is TGTGCCAGCAGTTTATTGCCTAGCTCCTACAATGAGCAGTTCTTC. It is translated as CASSLLPSSYNEQFF.

The chain employs TRBV18 and TRBJ1-3; 7 bases line up with TRBD1. From germline, CDR1 is KGHSH and CDR2 LQKENI. J was trimmed by 0 bases and V by 3 bases; bases with no gene match: 5. The CDR3 runs 16 residues. The CDR3 is CASSPGTAFSGNTIYF. The CDR3 DNA follows: TGTGCCAGCTCACCGGGGACAGCTTTCTCTGGAAACACCATATATTTT.

As for this clone: Other nucleotide sequences from this sample produce the same CDR3. This chain uses TRBV30 with TRBJ1-5, with D unclear. This CDR3 is built from 12 residues. Germline CDR1 GTSNPN, CDR2 SVGIG (reference sequence). The V and J ends lost 1 base and 0 bases respectively, with 1 base between them. The CDR3 region is CAWSASNQPQHF. CDR3 DNA sequence: TGTGCCTGGAGTGCTAGCAATCAGCCCCAGCATTTT.

The V gene is TRBV7-3, the J gene TRBJ2-3, with D perhaps matching TRBD1 (6 bases). The CDR3 loop spans 14 amino acids. Germline CDR1 SGHTA, CDR2 FQGTGA. Trimming cost V 5 bases and J 5 bases, with 14 bases left between them. CDR3 amino acids: CASSRTAGVDTQYF. DNA of the CDR3: TGTGCCAGCAGCCGGACAGCAGGGGTAGATACGCAGTATTTT.

J is TRBJ1-4 and V is TRBV27; 11 bases match TRBD1. CDR3 length: 16 residues. V was clipped by 7 bases and J by 4 bases; unmatched bases: 8. Germline values: CDR1 MNHEY, CDR2 SMNVEV (reference sequence). CDR3 nucleotide sequence: TGTGCCAGCACCCAGAGGACAGGGGGCGATAATGAAAAACTGTTTTTT. Amino acid sequence: CASTQRTGGDNEKLFF.

This chain joins TRBV27 and TRBJ2-7, with D unclear. This CDR3 comprises 16 residues. Looked up from germline, CDR1 is MNHEY and CDR2 is SMNVEV (reference sequence). V was cut by 0 bases and J by 0 bases, with 12 bases left in between. The CDR3 DNA is TGTGCCAGCAGTTTATCCTGGACCCCATACTCCTACGAGCAGTACTTC. It is translated as CASSLSWTPYSYEQYF.

The chain is built from TRBV5-4 and TRBJ1-5; D is undetermined. The CDR3 sequence is 13 residues long. Trimming removed 3 bases from V and 6 bases from J, with 10 bases in between. From germline, CDR1 is SGHNT and CDR2 YYREEE (reference sequence). In nucleotides, the CDR3 is TGTGCCAGCAGCTCCGAGGGTGGTCAGCCCCAGCATTTT. Amino acids: CASSSEGGQPQHF.

The chain recombines TRBV6-5 with TRBJ1-1; possibly TRBD1 for D (5 bases). Trimming took 7 bases from V and 0 from J, leaving 15 bases between them. This CDR3 has 15 residues. Germline V lookup: CDR1 MNHEY, CDR2 SVGAGI. Written as DNA, the CDR3 is TGTGCCAGCACACCCGGGGGGGGGTTGAACACTGAAGCTTTCTTT. Its protein product is CASTPGGGLNTEAFF.

This chain uses TRBV2 with TRBJ2-3, with TRBD2 matching 10 bases. V dropped 6 bases and J dropped 0; count of bases not matched to a gene: 6. CDR3 length equals 16 residues. Germline CDR1 SNHLY, CDR2 FYNNEI. The CDR3 sequence: CASRLTSGYSTDTQYF. CDR3 bases: TGTGCCAGCAGACTGACTAGCGGGTATAGCACAGATACGCAGTATTTT.

V gene TRBV18 combines with J gene TRBJ2-7; TRBD1 agrees at 7 bases. Germline V gene sequence: CDR1 KGHSH, CDR2 LQKENI. Germline trimming cut 5 bases from V and 6 bases from J; bases unmatched to any gene: 10. This CDR3 is built from 14 residues. CDR3 sequence reads: CASSAQPTGLEQYF. The DNA for the CDR3 is TGTGCCAGCTCAGCACAACCGACAGGGCTCGAGCAGTACTTC.

J is TRBJ1-1 and V is TRBV2; D is ambiguous. The CDR3 length is 13 residues. CDR1 is SNHLY, CDR2 FYNNEI, per germline. The V end lost 10 bases, the J end lost 3 bases, and 15 bases lay between the germline ends. CDR3 region: CATGALRDTEAFF. The DNA for the CDR3 is TGTGCCACCGGAGCGTTAAGGGACACTGAAGCTTTCTTT.

Concerning this clone: Additional DNA sequences in this sample encode the identical CDR3. The chain employs TRBV6-5 and TRBJ1-2; no definite D call. CDR3 size: 14 residues. Trimming removed 0 bases at V and 3 bases at J, with 8 bases between. The germline V gene has CDR1 MNHEY and CDR2 SVGAGI. The CDR3 spells CASSYSRRDYGYTF. The DNA of the CDR3 is TGTGCCAGCAGTTACTCGAGGAGAGACTATGGCTACACCTTC.

The chain is built from TRBV19 and TRBJ2-3; TRBD1 agrees at 12 bases. Per germline, CDR1 LNHDA and CDR2 SQIVND (reference sequence). V gave up 3 bases and J gave up 6 bases; unmatched junction bases: 7. CDR3 length: 16 amino acids. The CDR3 bases are TGTGCCAGTAGTATGCGGGACAGGGGGCATTCGGATACGCAGTATTTT. Its translation: CASSMRDRGHSDTQYF.

The V gene is TRBV29-1, the J gene TRBJ1-1; possibly TRBD1 for D (5 bases). V was cut by 6 bases and J by 8 bases, with 10 bases left in between. The CDR3 is 10 amino acids. Germline V gene lookup returns CDR1 SQVTM and CDR2 ANQGSEA. For the CDR3, the DNA is TGCAGCGTAGCCAGGGAAGAAGCTTTCTTT. Translating it yields CSVAREEAFF.

The chain is built from TRBV29-1 and TRBJ2-7; D is perhaps TRBD2 (6 bases). This CDR3 is 13 amino acids long. Trimming took off 4 bases at V and 7 bases at J, with 17 bases between the two ends. Germline V gives CDR1 SQVTM, CDR2 ANQGSEA. CDR3: CSVVLAGTGEQYF. The CDR3 DNA follows: TGCAGCGTTGTGCTCGCGGGAACGGGGGAGCAGTACTTC.

This chain uses TRBV12-5 with TRBJ2-5; D remains ambiguous. The germline V and J ends were trimmed by 1 base and 5 bases, with 14 bases remaining between them. Germline CDR1 reads LGHNT; CDR2 reads FRNRAP. The length of the CDR3 is 15 residues. The chain's CDR3 is CASGLEGGSEETQYF. The CDR3 nucleotides are TGTGCTAGTGGTTTGGAGGGTGGTAGTGAGGAGACCCAGTACTTC.

The V and J genes are TRBV5-8 and TRBJ2-1; TRBD2 matches 12 bases. Germline CDR1 and CDR2: SGHTS and YDEGEE. Trimming removed 0 bases from V and 4 bases from J; junction bases left unmatched: 2. The CDR3 is 16 residues long. The CDR3 loop reads CASSLAGTSGYNEQFF. In DNA form, the CDR3 reads TGTGCCAGCAGCTTGGCCGGGACTAGCGGGTACAATGAGCAGTTCTTC.

The chain combines TRBV11-1 with TRBJ2-2, with a tentative D call TRBD2 (7 bases). V lost 4 bases, J lost 5 bases, and 14 bases lay in between. The CDR3 consists of 15 residues. Germline CDR1 SGHAT, CDR2 FQDESV (reference sequence). CDR3 amino acids: CASSSPRGATGELFF. The CDR3 region has the DNA TGTGCCAGCAGCTCTCCCCGGGGGGCGACCGGGGAGCTGTTTTTT.